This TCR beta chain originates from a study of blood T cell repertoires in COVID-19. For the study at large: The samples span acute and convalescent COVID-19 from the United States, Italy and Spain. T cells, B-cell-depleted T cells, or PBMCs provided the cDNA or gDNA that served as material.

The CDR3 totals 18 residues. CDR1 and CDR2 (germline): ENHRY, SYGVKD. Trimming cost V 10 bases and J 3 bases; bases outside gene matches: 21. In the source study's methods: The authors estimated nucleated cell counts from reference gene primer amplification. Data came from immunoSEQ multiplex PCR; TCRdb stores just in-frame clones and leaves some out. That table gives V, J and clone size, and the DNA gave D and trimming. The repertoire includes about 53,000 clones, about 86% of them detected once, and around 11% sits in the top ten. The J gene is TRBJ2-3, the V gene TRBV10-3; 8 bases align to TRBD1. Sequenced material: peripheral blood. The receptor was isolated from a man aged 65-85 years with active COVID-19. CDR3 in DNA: TGTGCCAGCAAACAGGGGGAGGACCTTTGTTGGCTAACAGATACGCAGTATTTT. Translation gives CASKQGEDLCWLTDTQYF.